The entry below gives a single T cell receptor (beta chain) sequence along with its context. This sample was included in a study of blood T cell repertoires in COVID-19. TCRdb keeps only in-frame clones here, not all; method: immunoSEQ multiplex PCR. This table has roughly 86,000 clones, about 85% appearing once. The sample consisted of peripheral blood. This TCR was recovered from a woman over 75 with COVID-19, enrolled during active disease.

Here the CDR3 DNA reads TGTGCCAGCTCACCCCTTCGGGGGTGGGAGACCCAGTACTTC. Residues: CASSPLRGWETQYF. This chain joins TRBV18 and TRBJ2-5; TRBD2 might be the D (6 bases). CDR1 and CDR2 (germline): KGHSH, LQKENI. This CDR3 comprises 14 residues. Trimming took 3 bases from V and 5 from J, leaving 13 bases between them. The full variable domain, its missing parts supplied by reference TRBV18 and TRBJ2-5, is NAGVMQNPRHLVRRRGQEARLRCSPMKGHSHVYWYRQLPEEGLKFMVYLQKENIIDESGMPKERFSAEFPKEGPSILRIQQVVRGDSAAYFCASSPLRGWETQYFGPGTRLLVL.